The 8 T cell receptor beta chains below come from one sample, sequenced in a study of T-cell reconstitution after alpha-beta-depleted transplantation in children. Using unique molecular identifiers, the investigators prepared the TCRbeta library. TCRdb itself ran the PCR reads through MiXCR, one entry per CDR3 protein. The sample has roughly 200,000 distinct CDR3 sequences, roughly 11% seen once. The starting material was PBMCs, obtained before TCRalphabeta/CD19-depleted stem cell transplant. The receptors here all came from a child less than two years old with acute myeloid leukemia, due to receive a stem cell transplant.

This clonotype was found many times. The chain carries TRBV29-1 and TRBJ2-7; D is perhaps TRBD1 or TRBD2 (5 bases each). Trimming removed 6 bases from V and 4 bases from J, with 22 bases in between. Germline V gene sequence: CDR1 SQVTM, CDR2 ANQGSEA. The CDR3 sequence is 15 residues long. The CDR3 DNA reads TGCAGCGTCGATAAGCCGGGCCTCGGGGCATACGAGCAGTACTTC. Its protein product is CSVDKPGLGAYEQYF.

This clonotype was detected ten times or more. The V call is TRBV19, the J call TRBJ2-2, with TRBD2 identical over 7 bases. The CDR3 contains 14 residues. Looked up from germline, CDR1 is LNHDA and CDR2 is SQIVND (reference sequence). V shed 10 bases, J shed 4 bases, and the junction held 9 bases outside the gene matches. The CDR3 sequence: CATQPAGLTGELFF. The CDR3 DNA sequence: TGTGCCACTCAACCAGCGGGACTCACCGGGGAGCTGTTTTTT.

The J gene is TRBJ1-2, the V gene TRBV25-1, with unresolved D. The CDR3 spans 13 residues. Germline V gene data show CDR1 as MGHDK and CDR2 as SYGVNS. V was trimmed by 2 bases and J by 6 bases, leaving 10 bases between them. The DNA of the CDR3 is TGTGCCAGCAGTGAAGTTGTCAACGATGGCTACACCTTC. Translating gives CASSEVVNDGYTF.

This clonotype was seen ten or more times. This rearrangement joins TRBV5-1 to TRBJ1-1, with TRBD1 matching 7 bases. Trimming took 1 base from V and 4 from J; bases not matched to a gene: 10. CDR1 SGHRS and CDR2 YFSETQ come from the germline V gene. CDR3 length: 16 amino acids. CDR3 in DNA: TGCGCCAGCAGCTTGCCCCCGACAGGGCCTCGCACTGAAGCTTTCTTT. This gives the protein CASSLPPTGPRTEAFF.

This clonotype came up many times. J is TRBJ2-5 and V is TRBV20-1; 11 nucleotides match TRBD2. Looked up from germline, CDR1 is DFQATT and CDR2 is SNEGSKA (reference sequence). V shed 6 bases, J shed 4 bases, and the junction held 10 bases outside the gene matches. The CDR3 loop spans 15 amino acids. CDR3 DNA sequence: TGCAGTGCCCTCCCTTTTAGCGGGAGGGGAGAGACCCAGTACTTC. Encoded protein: CSALPFSGRGETQYF.

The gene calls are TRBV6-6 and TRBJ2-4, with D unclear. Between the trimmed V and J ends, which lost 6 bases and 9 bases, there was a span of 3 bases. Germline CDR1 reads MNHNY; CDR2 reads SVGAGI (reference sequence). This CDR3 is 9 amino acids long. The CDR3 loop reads CASRPIQYF. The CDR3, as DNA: TGTGCCAGCAGGCCCATTCAGTACTTC.

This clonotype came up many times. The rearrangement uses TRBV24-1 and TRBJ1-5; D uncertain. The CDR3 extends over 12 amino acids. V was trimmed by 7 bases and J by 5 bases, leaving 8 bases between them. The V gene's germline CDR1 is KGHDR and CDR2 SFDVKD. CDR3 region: CATRDRDQPQHF. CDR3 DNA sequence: TGTGCCACCAGGGACCGGGATCAGCCCCAGCATTTT.

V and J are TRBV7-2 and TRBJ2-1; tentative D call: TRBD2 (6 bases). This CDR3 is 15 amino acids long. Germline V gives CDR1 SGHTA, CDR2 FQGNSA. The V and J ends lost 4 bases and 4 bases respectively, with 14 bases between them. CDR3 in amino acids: CASSSGGVRYNEQFF. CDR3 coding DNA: TGTGCCAGCAGCTCCGGGGGAGTAAGATACAATGAGCAGTTCTTC.